Shown below are 8 T cell receptor beta chains from a single sample sequenced in a study of control samples from healthy donors and cancer patients. Measured with immunoSEQ multiplex PCR; TCRdb has only the in-frame clones, and not every one. This repertoire shows 110,000 or so clones, approximately 82% found once; its top ten account for roughly 6.5%. Sequencing used blood. These receptors originate from a man aged 18 to 29 in good health.

This clone has only a few counts. This sample includes further DNA sequences coding for the same CDR3. This chain connects TRBV28 to TRBJ1-2; possible D gene TRBD1, 6 bases. V lost 1 base and J lost 4, with 10 bases in between. Germline CDR1 is MDHEN and CDR2 is SYDVKM. The CDR3 totals 14 residues. The CDR3 nucleotides read TGTGCCAGCAGTTTATCAAGGGGGGGCTATGGCTACACCTTC. This translates into CASSLSRGGYGYTF.

The chain is built from TRBV21-1 and TRBJ2-3; the table's TRBD2 call for D was not verified on the DNA. TRBV21-1 constitutes a pseudogene. The CDR3 extends over 19 amino acids. The CDR3 DNA reads TGTGCCAGCAGCGCCTGGACTAGCGGGGGGCTGAGGTCCATAGATACGCAGTATTTT. Amino acids: CASSAWTSGGLRSIDTQYF.

The rearrangement uses TRBV11-2 and TRBJ1-5; tentative D call: TRBD1 (6 bases). The V and J ends lost 8 bases and 6 bases respectively, with 17 bases between them. This CDR3 has 14 residues. The germline V gene encodes CDR1 SGHAT and CDR2 FQNNGV. The CDR3 bases are TGTGCCAGCGGGTTTACAGGGTTGGGTCAGCCCCAGCATTTT. Translated, it gives CASGFTGLGQPQHF.

The genes are TRBV7-2 and TRBJ2-7, with D possibly TRBD1 on 6 matching bases. This CDR3 spans 12 amino acids. V lost 5 bases, J lost 5 bases, and 10 bases lay in between. Germline loops: CDR1 SGHTA, CDR2 FQGNSA. CDR3 nucleotides: TGTGCCAGCAGCACAGGGAAGCACGAGCAGTACTTC. Encoded protein: CASSTGKHEQYF.

Notes on this clone: Other DNA variants within this sample encode the same CDR3. The chain joins TRBV28 to TRBJ1-2, with D possibly matching TRBD1 (5 bases). This CDR3 has 15 amino acids. The V end was cut by 4 bases, the J end by 3 bases, with 15 bases between. Germline CDR1 and CDR2: MDHEN and SYDVKM. DNA of the CDR3: TGTGCCAGCAGTTCCTCGGGGCAGGATTACTATGGCTACACCTTC. It specifies CASSSSGQDYYGYTF.

The chain has TRBV16 and TRBJ2-7; D is ambiguous. V gave up 1 base and J gave up 10 bases, with 8 bases separating them. The CDR3 sequence is 11 residues long. Germline V gene sequence: CDR1 KGHSY, CDR2 FQNENV. The CDR3 bases are TGTGCCAGCAGCCAATTCAAGGGCCAGTACTTC. The encoded protein is CASSQFKGQYF.

CDR3 coding DNA: TGTGCCAGCAGCTCCGGGGACAGTCAGGCCAAAAACATTCAGTACTTC. Residues: CASSSGDSQAKNIQYF. This sequence joins TRBV6-6 and TRBJ2-4, with 7 bases aligning to TRBD1. Germline V gene lookup returns CDR1 MNHNY and CDR2 SVGAGI (reference sequence). After removal of 6 bases from V and 1 base from J, the junction contained 9 bases not matched to a gene. The CDR3 has 16 amino acids.

The rearrangement joins TRBV7-8 to TRBJ1-6, with TRBD1 matching over 7 bases. Germline V gene data show CDR1 as SGHVS and CDR2 as FQNEAQ. The CDR3 is made up of 17 amino acids. Trimming cost V 6 bases and J 5 bases; bases outside gene matches: 13. CDR3 sequence: CASSSTTSGTDNSPLHF. The CDR3 DNA follows: TGTGCCAGCAGTTCCACGACGTCCGGGACAGATAATTCACCCCTCCACTTT.